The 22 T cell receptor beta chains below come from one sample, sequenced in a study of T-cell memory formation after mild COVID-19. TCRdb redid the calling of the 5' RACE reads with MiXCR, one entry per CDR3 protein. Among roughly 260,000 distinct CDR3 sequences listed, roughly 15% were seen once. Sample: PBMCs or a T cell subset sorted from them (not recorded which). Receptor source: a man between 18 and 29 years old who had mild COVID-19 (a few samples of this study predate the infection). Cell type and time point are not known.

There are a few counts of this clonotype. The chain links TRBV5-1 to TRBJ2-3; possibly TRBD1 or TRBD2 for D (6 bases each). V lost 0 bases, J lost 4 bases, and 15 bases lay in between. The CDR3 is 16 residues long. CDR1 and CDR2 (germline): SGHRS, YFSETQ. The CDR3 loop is CASSLAGARVSDTQYF. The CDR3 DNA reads TGCGCCAGCAGCTTGGCGGGGGCGCGAGTTTCAGATACGCAGTATTTT.

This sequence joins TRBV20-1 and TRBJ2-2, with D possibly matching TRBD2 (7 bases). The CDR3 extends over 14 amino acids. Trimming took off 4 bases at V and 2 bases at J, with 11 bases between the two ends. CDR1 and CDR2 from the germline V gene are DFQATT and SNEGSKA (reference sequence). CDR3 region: CSATWGGNTGELFF. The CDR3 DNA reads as TGCAGTGCTACCTGGGGGGGCAACACCGGGGAGCTGTTTTTT.

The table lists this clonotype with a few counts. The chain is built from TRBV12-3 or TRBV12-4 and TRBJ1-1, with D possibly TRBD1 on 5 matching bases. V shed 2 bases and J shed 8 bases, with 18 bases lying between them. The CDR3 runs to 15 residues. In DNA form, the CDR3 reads TGTGCCAGCAGTTTAACCAGCCAGGGCTTCGGGGAAGCTTTCTTT. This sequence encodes CASSLTSQGFGEAFF.

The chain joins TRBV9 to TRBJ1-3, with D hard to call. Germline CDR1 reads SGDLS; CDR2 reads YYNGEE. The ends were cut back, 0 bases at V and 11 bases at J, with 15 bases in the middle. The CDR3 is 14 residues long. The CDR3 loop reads CASSVESRIGAIYF. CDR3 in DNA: TGTGCCAGCAGCGTAGAATCCAGGATAGGCGCCATATATTTT.

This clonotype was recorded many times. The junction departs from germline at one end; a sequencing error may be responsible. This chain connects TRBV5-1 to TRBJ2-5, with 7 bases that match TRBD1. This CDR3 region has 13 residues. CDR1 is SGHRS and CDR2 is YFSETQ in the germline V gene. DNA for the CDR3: TGTGCCAGCAGCTTACAGGGGCAGGAGACCCAGTACTTC. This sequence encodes CASSLQGQETQYF.

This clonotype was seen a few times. The DNA of the CDR3 is TGCAGTGGATCTGGGGGGCTGGGTACTGAAGCTTTCTTT. Protein sequence: CSGSGGLGTEAFF. This chain joins TRBV20-1 and TRBJ1-1, with D tentatively TRBD1 (6 bases). The CDR3 runs 13 residues. V was trimmed by 7 bases and J by 5 bases, leaving 17 bases between them. CDR1 DFQATT and CDR2 SNEGSKA come from the germline V gene (reference sequence).

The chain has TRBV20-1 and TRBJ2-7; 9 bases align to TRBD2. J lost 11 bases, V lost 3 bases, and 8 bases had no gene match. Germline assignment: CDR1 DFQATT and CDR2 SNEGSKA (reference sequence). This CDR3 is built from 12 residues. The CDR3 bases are TGCAGTGCTAGGACTAGCGGAGATGGGAAGTACTTC. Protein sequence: CSARTSGDGKYF.

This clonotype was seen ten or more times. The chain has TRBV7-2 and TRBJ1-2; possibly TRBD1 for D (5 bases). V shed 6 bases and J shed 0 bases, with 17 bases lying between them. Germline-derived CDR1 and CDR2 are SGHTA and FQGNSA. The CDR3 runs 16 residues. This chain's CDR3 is CASSRGYLEANYGYTF. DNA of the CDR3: TGTGCCAGCAGTCGGGGCTATCTCGAAGCTAACTATGGCTACACCTTC.

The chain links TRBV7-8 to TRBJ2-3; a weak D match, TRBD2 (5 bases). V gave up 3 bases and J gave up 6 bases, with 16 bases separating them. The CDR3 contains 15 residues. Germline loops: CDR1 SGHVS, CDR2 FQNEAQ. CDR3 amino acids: CASSFVAPGEDTQYF. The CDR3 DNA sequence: TGTGCCAGCAGCTTTGTAGCTCCTGGGGAGGATACGCAGTATTTT.

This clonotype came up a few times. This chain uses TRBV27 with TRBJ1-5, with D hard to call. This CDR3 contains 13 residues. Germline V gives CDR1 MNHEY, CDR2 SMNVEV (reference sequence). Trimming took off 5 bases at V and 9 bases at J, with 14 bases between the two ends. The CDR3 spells CASSSGNGGPQHF. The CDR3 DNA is TGTGCCAGCAGTAGTGGGAACGGAGGGCCCCAGCATTTT.

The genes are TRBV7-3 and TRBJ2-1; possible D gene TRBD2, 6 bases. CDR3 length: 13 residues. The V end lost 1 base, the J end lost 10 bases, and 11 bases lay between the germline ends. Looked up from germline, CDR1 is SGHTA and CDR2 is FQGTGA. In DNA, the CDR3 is TGTGCCAGCAGCTTAAAGGGACTCGGGGAGCAGTTCTTC. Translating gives CASSLKGLGEQFF.

CDR3 in DNA: TGTGCCAGCAGCTTAACAGGGAGGAATGAGCAGTTCTTC. It encodes CASSLTGRNEQFF. The gene calls are TRBV7-9 and TRBJ2-1, with D perhaps assigned TRBD1 or TRBD2 (6 bases each). V dropped 2 bases and J dropped 7 bases, with 9 bases sitting between them. The CDR3 consists of 13 residues. Germline V gives CDR1 SEHNR, CDR2 FQNEAQ (reference sequence).

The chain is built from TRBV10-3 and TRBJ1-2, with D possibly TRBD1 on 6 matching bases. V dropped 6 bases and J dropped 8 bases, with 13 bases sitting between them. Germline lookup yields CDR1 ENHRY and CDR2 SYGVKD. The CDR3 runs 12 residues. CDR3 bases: TGTGCCATCAGACAGGGAGAAGGCGGCTACACCTTC. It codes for CAIRQGEGGYTF.

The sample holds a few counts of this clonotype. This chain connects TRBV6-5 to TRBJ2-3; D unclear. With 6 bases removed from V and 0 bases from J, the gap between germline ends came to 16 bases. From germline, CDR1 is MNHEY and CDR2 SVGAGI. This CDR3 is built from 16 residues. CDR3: CASSRTQTPSTDTQYF. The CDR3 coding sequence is TGTGCCAGCAGCAGAACACAAACGCCTAGCACAGATACGCAGTATTTT.

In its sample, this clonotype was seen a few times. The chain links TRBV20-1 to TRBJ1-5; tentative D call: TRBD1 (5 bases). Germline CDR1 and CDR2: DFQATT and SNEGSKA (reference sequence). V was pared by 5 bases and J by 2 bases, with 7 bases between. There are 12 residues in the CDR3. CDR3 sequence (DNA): TGCAGTGCTCTCAGGGGCAATCAGCCCCAGCATTTT. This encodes CSALRGNQPQHF.

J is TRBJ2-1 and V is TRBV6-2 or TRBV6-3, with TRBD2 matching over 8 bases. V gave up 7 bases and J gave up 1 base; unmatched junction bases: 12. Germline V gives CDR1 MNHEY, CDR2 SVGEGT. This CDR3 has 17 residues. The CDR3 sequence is CASTPLGRGGSYNEQFF. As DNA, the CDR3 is TGTGCCAGCACTCCGTTAGGTCGCGGGGGGTCCTACAATGAGCAGTTCTTC.

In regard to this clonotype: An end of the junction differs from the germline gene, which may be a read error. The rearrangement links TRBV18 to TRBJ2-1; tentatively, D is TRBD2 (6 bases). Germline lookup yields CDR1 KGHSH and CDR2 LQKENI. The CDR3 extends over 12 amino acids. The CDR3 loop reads CATSPGTREQFF. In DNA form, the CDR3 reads TGTGCCACCTCACCCGGGACTCGGGAGCAGTTCTTC.

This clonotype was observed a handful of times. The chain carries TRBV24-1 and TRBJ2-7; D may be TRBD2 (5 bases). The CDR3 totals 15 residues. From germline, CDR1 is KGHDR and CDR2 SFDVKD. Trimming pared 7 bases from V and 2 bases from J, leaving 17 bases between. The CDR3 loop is CATRLRPGLPYEQYV. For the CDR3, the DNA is TGTGCCACCAGACTCCGACCGGGATTACCCTACGAGCAGTACGTC.

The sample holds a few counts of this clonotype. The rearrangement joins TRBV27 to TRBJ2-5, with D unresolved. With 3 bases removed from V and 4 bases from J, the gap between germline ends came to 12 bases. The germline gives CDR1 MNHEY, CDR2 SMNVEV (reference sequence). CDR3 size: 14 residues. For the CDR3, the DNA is TGTGCCAGCAGTTTTGTCTGGGGATTAGAGACCCAGTACTTC. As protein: CASSFVWGLETQYF.

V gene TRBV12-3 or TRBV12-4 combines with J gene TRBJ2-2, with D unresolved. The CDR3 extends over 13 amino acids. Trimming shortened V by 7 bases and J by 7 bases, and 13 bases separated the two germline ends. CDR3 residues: CASTTVVSGELFF. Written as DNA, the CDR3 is TGTGCCAGCACGACCGTAGTAAGCGGGGAGCTGTTTTTT.

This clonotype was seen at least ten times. The CDR3 region has the DNA TGCAGTGCCCCCCCCGGGACGGGAGAAAACATTCAGTACTTC. Amino acids: CSAPPGTGENIQYF. The rearrangement links TRBV20-1 to TRBJ2-4, with D tentatively TRBD2 (6 bases). V lost 6 bases and J lost 5, with 17 bases in between. The CDR3 loop spans 14 amino acids. CDR1 is DFQATT and CDR2 is SNEGSKA in the germline V gene (reference sequence).

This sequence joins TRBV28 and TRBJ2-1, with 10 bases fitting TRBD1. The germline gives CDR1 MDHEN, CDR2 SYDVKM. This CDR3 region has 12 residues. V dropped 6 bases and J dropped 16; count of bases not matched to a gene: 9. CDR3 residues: CASSFSGTGVFF. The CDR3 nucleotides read TGTGCCAGCAGCTTCTCTGGGACAGGGGTCTTCTTC.